This T cell receptor beta chain was identified during a study of blood T cell repertoires in COVID-19 (dated by TCRdb to 2018 to 2020). Background for the entire study: Samples covering the acute and convalescent phases of COVID-19 were provided by collaborators in the United States, Italy and Spain. A freely available public database, intended as a resource for researchers studying the immune response to SARS-CoV-2, is where the repertoires were released. Sample metadata almost always included a de-identified subject ID, COVID-19 status, age in years and sex. HLA class I and class II types, where available, came from metadata supplied by the sample provider rather than from assay-based typing. Subjects who had been exposed to COVID-19, were actively infected with it, or had recovered from it provided the deeply sampled blood TCRbeta repertoires that made up the dataset. The samples were drawn from two sources: the first 160 participants of the ongoing ImmuneRACE study, and 950 to 1,500 subjects contributed by 6 global collaborators. The prospective study material was composed of cDNA or gDNA derived from T cells, B-cell-depleted T cells, or PBMCs. Findings and caveats that apply to the study as a whole: Clinical and demographic metadata were provided uncurated, with the amount varying by source and participant.

Enrolling through a virtual design, the prospective study's participants ranged in age from roughly 18 to 90 years and lived across roughly 24 United States geographic areas. To assign participants to cohorts, the prospective study relied on clinical history that participants themselves reported in a screening survey and a study questionnaire. Each participant in the prospective study had whole blood, serum and a nasopharyngeal or oropharyngeal swab collected by mobile phlebotomists. Additional blood draws and questionnaires over a roughly two-month period could optionally be provided by prospective study participants. Before DNA extraction, blood samples from the prospective study were shipped at room temperature or frozen. Cut back by 4 bases and 7 bases, the V and J ends lie 15 bases apart. The CDR3 holds 13 amino acids from the cysteine to the phenylalanine. Of all the DNA, just the CDR3 is kept, 39 bases in frame from base 1. CDR1 SGHRS and CDR2 YFSETQ are derived from the germline V gene.

TCRbeta CDR3 regions were amplified from genomic DNA by means of the immunoSEQ Assay, a bias-controlled multiplex PCR. Per the authors' processing: The number of nucleated cells in each sample was estimated by amplification of reference gene primers within the assay. To quantify the absolute abundance of each unique TCRbeta CDR3 rearrangement, sequence reads were collapsed and filtered. For each sample, productive Simpson clonality was calculated as the square root of Simpson's diversity index across productive rearrangements. Not all clones reach the TCRdb copy of this immuneACCESS table, which keeps in-frame sequences only. Checked studies attribute under half of the gap to unresolved V genes and leave the rest unexplained. V and J calls and clone size are as listed in that table; D and trimming were resolved from the DNA. The sample table holds about 240,000 clones, of which approximately 83% were seen once. The top ten hold around 3% of the sample.

On this clone itself: Its antigen is unknown. No much larger clonotype is one base removed from it; base qualities were not supplied.

Specimen: PBMCs or T cells enriched from blood (not recorded which). The sequence derives from a woman in her thirties or forties with acute COVID-19. The chain is encoded by TRBV5-1 joined to TRBJ2-7, with the D gene too uncertain to name. The DNA sequence follows: TGCGCCAGCAGCCGTCTAGTAAACAATGAGCAGTACTTC. This codes for CASSRLVNNEQYF.